The entry below gives a single TCR beta chain sequence along with its context. CDR1 is MNHEY, CDR2 SVGAGI, per germline. Germline trimming cut 6 bases from V and 6 bases from J; bases unmatched to any gene: 7. This CDR3 region has 13 residues. This entry comes from a study of cytomegalovirus exposure and HLA in healthy donors. In the PCR, 60 Vbeta and 13 Jbeta primers were used. Per the study methods: Per a later analysis, the number of unique TCR beta chains was roughly 87 million, of which about 10 million were shared. Produced via immunoSEQ multiplex PCR; TCRdb's table is partial and in-frame only. Clone size and the V and J calls come from that table; the DNA yielded D and trimming. The sample carries 130,000 or so clones, about three quarters recorded once.

The TCR was taken from a woman between 18 and 30 years old in good health and CMV-seronegative. The V call is TRBV6-5, the J call TRBJ1-2; 7 bases line up with TRBD1. Material for sequencing was PBMCs. The CDR3 spells CASSPGGTNGYTF. The CDR3 nucleotides are TGTGCCAGCAGCCCAGGGGGGACCAATGGCTACACCTTC.